The table lists the clone carrying this T cell receptor beta chain with a count of one. The antigen is unknown. This entry comes from a study of cytomegalovirus exposure and HLA in healthy donors. Overall study results and limits: According to the study, 160 or so TCR beta chains were cytomegalovirus-associated. Some public TCRs appeared in many individuals, while most sequences were rare.

The donors were members of the approximately 110-subject validation cohort (separate from the approximately 670-subject first cohort). Assay: immunoSEQ multiplex PCR; the TCRdb copy retains only in-frame clones and omits some. The table records under 250,000 clones, approximately 78% of them present only once. The CDR3 is 15 residues long. The V end lost 4 bases, the J end lost 5 bases, and 13 bases lay between the germline ends. Germline CDR1 SGDLS, CDR2 YYNGEE. The J gene is TRBJ1-6, the V gene TRBV9; tentatively, D is TRBD1 (6 bases). Sample: PBMCs. The sequence was obtained from a woman aged 25 to 39 in good health and CMV-seronegative. The DNA for the CDR3 is TGTGCCAGCAGCCCTCAAGGGGGAAATAATTCACCCCTCCACTTT. It yields the protein CASSPQGGNNSPLHF.